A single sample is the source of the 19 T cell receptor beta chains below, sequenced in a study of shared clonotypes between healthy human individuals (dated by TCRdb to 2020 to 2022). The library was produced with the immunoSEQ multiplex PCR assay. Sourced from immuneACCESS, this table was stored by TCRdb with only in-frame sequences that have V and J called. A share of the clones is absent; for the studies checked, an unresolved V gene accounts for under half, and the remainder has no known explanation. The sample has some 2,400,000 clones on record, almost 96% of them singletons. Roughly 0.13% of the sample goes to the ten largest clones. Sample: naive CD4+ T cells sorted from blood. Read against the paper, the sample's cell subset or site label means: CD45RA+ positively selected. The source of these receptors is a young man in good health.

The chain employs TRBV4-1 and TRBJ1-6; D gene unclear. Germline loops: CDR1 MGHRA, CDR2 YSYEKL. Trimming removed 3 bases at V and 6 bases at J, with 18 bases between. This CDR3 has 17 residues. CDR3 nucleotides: TGCGCCAGCAGCCATCCCCGAGAGTCGGACTTTAATTCACCCCTCCACTTT. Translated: CASSHPRESDFNSPLHF.

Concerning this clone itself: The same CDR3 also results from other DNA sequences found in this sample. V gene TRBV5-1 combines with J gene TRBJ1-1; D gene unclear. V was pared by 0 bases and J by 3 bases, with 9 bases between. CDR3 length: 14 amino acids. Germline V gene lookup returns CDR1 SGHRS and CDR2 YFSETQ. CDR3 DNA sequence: TGCGCCAGCAGCTTGGAACGCGGGGACACTGAAGCTTTCTTT. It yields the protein CASSLERGDTEAFF.

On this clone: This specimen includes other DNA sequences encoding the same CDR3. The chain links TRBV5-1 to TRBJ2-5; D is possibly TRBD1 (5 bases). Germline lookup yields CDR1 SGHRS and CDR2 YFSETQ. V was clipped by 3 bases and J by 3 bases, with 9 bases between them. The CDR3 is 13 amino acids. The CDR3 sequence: CASSSTGEETQYF. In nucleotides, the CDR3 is TGCGCCAGCAGCTCCACAGGTGAAGAGACCCAGTACTTC.

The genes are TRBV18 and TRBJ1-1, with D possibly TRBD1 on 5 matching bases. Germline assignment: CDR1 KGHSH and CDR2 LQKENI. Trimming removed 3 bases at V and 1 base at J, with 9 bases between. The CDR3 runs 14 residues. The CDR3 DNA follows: TGTGCCAGCTCACCGGGACCCACGAACACTGAAGCTTTCTTT. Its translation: CASSPGPTNTEAFF.

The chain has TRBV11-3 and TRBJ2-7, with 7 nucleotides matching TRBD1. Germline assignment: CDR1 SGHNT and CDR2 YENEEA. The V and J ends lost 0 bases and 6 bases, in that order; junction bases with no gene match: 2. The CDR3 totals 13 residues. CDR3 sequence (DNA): TGTGCCAGCAGCTTAGAATACAGGGGCGAGCAGTACTTC. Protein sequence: CASSLEYRGEQYF.

The CDR3 sequence is CASSLRSDSYEQYF. The CDR3 DNA reads as TGCGCCAGCAGCTTGCGTTCCGACTCCTACGAGCAGTACTTC. The V and J genes are TRBV5-1 and TRBJ2-7; D is undetermined. Trimming cost V 1 base and J 0 bases, with 8 bases left between them. There are 14 residues in the CDR3. CDR1 is SGHRS and CDR2 is YFSETQ in the germline V gene.

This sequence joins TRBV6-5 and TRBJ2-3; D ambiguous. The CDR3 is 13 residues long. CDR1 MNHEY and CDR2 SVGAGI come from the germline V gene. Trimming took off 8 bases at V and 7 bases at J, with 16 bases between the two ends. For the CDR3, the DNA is TGTGCCAGCCGCCCCGGCCGCGGAAATACGCAGTATTTT. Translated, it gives CASRPGRGNTQYF.

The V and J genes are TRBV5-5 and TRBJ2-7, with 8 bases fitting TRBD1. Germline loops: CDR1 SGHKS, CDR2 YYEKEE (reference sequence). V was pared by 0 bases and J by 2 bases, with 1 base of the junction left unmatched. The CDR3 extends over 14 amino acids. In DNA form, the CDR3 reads TGTGCCAGCAGCTTGGAGGACAGGGCCTACGAGCAGTACTTC. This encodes CASSLEDRAYEQYF.

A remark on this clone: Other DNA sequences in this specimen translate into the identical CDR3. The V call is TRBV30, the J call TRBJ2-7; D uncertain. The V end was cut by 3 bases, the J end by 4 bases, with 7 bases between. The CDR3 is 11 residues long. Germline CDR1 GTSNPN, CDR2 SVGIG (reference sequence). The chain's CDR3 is CAWSRIYEQYF. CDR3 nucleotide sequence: TGTGCCTGGAGCAGGATATACGAGCAGTACTTC.

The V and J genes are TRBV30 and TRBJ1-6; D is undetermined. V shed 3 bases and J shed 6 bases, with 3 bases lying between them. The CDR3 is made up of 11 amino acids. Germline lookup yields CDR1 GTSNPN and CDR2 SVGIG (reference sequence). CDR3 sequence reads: CAWRVNSPLHF. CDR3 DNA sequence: TGTGCCTGGAGGGTTAATTCACCCCTCCACTTT.

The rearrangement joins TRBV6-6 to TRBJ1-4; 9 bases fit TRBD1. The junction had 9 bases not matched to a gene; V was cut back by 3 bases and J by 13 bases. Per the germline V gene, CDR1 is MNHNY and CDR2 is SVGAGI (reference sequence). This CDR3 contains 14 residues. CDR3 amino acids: CASSYGRTGVGLFF. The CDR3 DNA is TGTGCCAGCAGTTATGGACGGACAGGGGTAGGACTGTTTTTT.

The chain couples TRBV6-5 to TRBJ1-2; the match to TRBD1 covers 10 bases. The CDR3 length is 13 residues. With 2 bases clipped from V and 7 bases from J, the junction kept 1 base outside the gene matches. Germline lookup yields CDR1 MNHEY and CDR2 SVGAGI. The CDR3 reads CASSYDRGLGYTF. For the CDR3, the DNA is TGTGCCAGCAGTTACGACAGGGGGCTTGGCTACACCTTC.

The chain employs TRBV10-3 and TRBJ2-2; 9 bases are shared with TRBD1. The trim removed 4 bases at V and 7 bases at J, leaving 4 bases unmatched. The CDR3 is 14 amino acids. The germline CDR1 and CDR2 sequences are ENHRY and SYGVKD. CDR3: CAISGDRGIGELFF. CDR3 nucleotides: TGTGCCATCAGTGGAGACAGGGGGATCGGGGAGCTGTTTTTT.

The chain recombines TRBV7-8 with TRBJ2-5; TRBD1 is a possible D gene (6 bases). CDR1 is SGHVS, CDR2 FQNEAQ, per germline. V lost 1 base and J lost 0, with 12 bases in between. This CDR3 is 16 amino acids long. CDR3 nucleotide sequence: TGTGCCAGCAGCTTAGGAACAGGGAAGCACCAAGAGACCCAGTACTTC. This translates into CASSLGTGKHQETQYF.

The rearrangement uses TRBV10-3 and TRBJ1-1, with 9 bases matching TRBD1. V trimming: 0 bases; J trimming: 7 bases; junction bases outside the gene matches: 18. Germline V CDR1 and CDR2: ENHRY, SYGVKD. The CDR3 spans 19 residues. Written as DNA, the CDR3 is TGTGCCATCAGTGAGTCGTCCGGGACAGGGATGGGGATAACGGATGAAGCTTTCTTT. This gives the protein CAISESSGTGMGITDEAFF.

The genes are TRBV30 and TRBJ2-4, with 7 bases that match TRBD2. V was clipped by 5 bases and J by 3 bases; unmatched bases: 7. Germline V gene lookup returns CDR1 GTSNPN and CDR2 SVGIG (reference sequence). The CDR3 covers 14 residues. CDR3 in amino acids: CAWGEGVGKNIQYF. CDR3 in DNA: TGTGCCTGGGGGGAGGGAGTCGGCAAAAACATTCAGTACTTC.

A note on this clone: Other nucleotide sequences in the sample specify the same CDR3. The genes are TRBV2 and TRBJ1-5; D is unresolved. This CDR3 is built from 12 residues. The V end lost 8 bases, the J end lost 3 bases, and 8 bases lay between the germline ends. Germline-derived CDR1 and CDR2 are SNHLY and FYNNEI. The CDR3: CASRGDNQPQHF. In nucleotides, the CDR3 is TGTGCCAGCCGGGGTGACAATCAGCCCCAGCATTTT.

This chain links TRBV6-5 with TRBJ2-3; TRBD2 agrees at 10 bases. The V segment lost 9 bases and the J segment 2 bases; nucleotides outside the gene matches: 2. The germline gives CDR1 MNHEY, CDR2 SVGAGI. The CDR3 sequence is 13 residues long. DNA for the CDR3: TGTGCCAGGCTAGCGGGAGACACAGATACGCAGTATTTT. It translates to CARLAGDTDTQYF.

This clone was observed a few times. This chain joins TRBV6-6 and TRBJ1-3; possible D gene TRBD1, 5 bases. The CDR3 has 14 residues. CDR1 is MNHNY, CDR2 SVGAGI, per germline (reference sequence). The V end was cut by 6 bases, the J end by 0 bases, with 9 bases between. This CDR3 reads CASSPGASGNTIYF. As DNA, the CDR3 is TGTGCCAGCAGCCCCGGGGCCTCTGGAAACACCATATATTTT.